Included here is one T cell receptor (beta chain) sequence, with context. The sample is drawn from a study of blood T cell repertoires in COVID-19. As for the study in general: Samples taken during acute and convalescent COVID-19 were collected in the United States, Italy and Spain.

Original handling: Amplification of reference gene primers provided the estimated nucleated cell counts. Here immunoSEQ multiplex PCR was the method, and the copy in TCRdb shows in-frame clones only, minus some. The DNA gave D and trimming, while V, J and clone size come from that table. The sample records 150,000 or so clones, about 83% being singletons. Trimming left V 3 bases short and J 2 bases short, with 11 bases between. The CDR3 has 14 residues. Germline V gene lookup returns CDR1 SGDLS and CDR2 YYNGEE. Cohorts were based on clinical histories the participants reported. A COVID-19 case had been met by exposed participants during the 2 weeks before study entry.

The sequenced sample consisted of PBMCs or T cells enriched from blood (not recorded which). This chain uses TRBV9 with TRBJ2-5; D might be TRBD2 (6 bases). The origin of this receptor is a woman in her forties or fifties who had been exposed to COVID-19. The CDR3 coding sequence is TGTGCCAGCAGCGAAACTAGCTTGCAAGAGACCCAGTACTTC. Translating gives CASSETSLQETQYF. Full variable domain (missing parts from reference TRBV9 and TRBJ2-5): DSGVTQTPKHLITATGQRVTLRCSPRSGDLSVYWYQQSLDQGLQFLIQYYNGEERAKGNILERFSAQQFPDLHSELNLSSLELGDSALYFCASSETSLQETQYFGPGTRLLVL.